The clone carrying this TCR beta chain came up a few times. This sample stems from a study of identical twins. Each CDR3 protein is one row after TCRdb ran MiXCR on the 5' RACE reads. Of 400,000 to 550,000 distinct CDR3 sequences in the sample, 20% to 25% were seen once. Separately, the same data were catalogued under a study of T cells expressing NK-cell markers. That work contributes: The authors applied an anti-gamma-delta TCR antibody in several experiments, and it restricted sorting to alpha-beta TCR T cells. In about six donors, dominant CD3+CD56+NKG2C+ clones formed about 1.0-8% of CD8+ cells.

This sequence was found in a woman aged 18-29 years in good health. Specimen: CD4+ T cells sorted from blood.

The DNA of the CDR3 is TGCAGTGCAAGGCTCCCTAGCGGGACGCGGGAGCAGTACTTC. Its protein product is CSARLPSGTREQYF. The J gene is TRBJ2-7, the V gene TRBV20-1; TRBD2 matches at 9 bases. J gave up 7 bases and V 6 bases, and 13 bases lay outside the gene matches. This CDR3 has 14 amino acids. The germline CDR1 and CDR2 sequences are DFQATT and SNEGSKA (reference sequence).